This TCR beta chain was found in a study of cytomegalovirus exposure and HLA in healthy donors. The V end was cut by 1 base, the J end by 8 bases, with 15 bases between. The germline CDR1 and CDR2 sequences are GTSNPN and SVGIG (reference sequence). This CDR3 comprises 14 residues. With 60 Vbeta and 13 Jbeta primers, the PCR was carried out. TCRdb keeps only in-frame clones here, not all; method: immunoSEQ multiplex PCR. The sample consists of 170,000 or so clones, around 82% of them appearing once. This clone has a single count. The TCR sequence derives from a man aged 35 to 55 in good health and CMV-seronegative. The chain recombines TRBV30 with TRBJ2-1; possibly TRBD2 for D (5 bases). The sequenced sample was PBMCs. In DNA, the CDR3 is TGTGCCTGGAGTGGTTCCGGACTCGGGGATGAGCAGTTCTTC. This codes for CAWSGSGLGDEQFF.